This T cell receptor beta chain was identified in a study of blood T cell repertoires in COVID-19. About the research overall: Donors in the United States, Italy and Spain gave samples during acute or convalescent COVID-19.

Methods used by the authors: Estimation of nucleated cell counts relied on the amplification of reference gene primers. Assay: immunoSEQ multiplex PCR; the TCRdb copy retains only in-frame clones and omits some. V and J calls and clone size are copied from that table; D and trimming were computed from the DNA. The data contain about 110,000 clones, around four fifths of them singletons. The CDR3 has 15 amino acids. Germline CDR1 and CDR2: MNHEY and SVGEGT. V lost 6 bases and J 5 bases, leaving 17 bases between the germline ends. V gene TRBV6-2 or TRBV6-3 combines with J gene TRBJ1-5, with a weak D call TRBD1 (6 bases). The sequencing sample was made of peripheral blood. This clonotype was sampled from a woman between 65 and 79 years old with acute or convalescent COVID-19. CDR3 sequence (DNA): TGTGCCAGCAGCTTACGGTCAGACAGGTATCAGCCCCAGCATTTT. It specifies CASSLRSDRYQPQHF.